Listed here are 28 T cell receptor beta chains from one sample, sequenced in a study of long-term antiretroviral therapy in people with HIV. Version v3.0 of the immunoSEQ assay ran at survey level. Clones were read by immunoSEQ multiplex PCR, and TCRdb kept only the in-frame ones, dropping some. The sample has tens of thousands of clones, over 80% seen once. The source was unsorted PBMCs, collected 1.5 years after starting antiretroviral therapy. All receptors derive from a man aged 18-30 years with HIV.

The chain uses TRBV28 and TRBJ1-2, with 12 bases matching TRBD1. V dropped 6 bases and J dropped 8; count of bases not matched to a gene: 10. Germline V lookup: CDR1 MDHEN, CDR2 SYDVKM. CDR3 length: 15 residues. CDR3 in DNA: TGTGCCAGCAGGGGGGACAGGGGGCCCTTAGTCGGCTACACCTTC. It yields the protein CASRGDRGPLVGYTF.

J is TRBJ1-3 and V is TRBV30; possible D gene TRBD1, 5 bases. Germline V lookup: CDR1 GTSNPN, CDR2 SVGIG (reference sequence). The CDR3 is 15 residues long. The germline V and J ends were trimmed by 3 bases and 2 bases, with 14 bases remaining between them. The CDR3 here is CAWRRGWSPGNTIYF. CDR3 coding DNA: TGTGCCTGGAGGCGGGGGTGGTCCCCTGGAAACACCATATATTTT.

The V and J genes are TRBV2 and TRBJ2-7, with D possibly matching TRBD2 (6 bases). This CDR3 has 14 residues. V lost 5 bases to trimming and J lost 2 bases, with 13 bases between them. CDR1 SNHLY and CDR2 FYNNEI come from the germline V gene. The CDR3 nucleotides are TGTGCCAGCAGTCGTGGGACTTATACCTACGAGCAGTACTTC. Protein: CASSRGTYTYEQYF. Full variable domain (outside the CDR3, taken from reference TRBV2 and TRBJ2-7): EPEVTQTPSHQVTQMGQEVILRCVPISNHLYFYWYRQILGQKVEFLVSFYNNEISEKSEIFDDQFSVERPDGSNFTLKIRSTKLEDSAMYFCASSRGTYTYEQYFGPGTRLTVT.

The chain recombines TRBV19 with TRBJ2-7; D might be TRBD1 (5 bases). The germline V gene encodes CDR1 LNHDA and CDR2 SQIVND (reference sequence). Trimming stripped 3 bases from V and 0 bases from J, with 12 bases between. The CDR3 totals 15 residues. The CDR3 reads CASSMFLTVSYEQYF. CDR3 nucleotides: TGTGCCAGTAGTATGTTCTTGACAGTCTCCTACGAGCAGTACTTC.

The chain couples TRBV7-2 to TRBJ2-2, with 8 positions matching TRBD1. The junction had 9 bases not matched to a gene; V was cut back by 1 base and J by 11 bases. CDR3 length: 15 amino acids. CDR1 and CDR2 (germline): SGHTA, FQGNSA. The CDR3 DNA follows: TGTGCCAGCAGCTTAGAGAGTGGACAGGGTCGTGAGCTGTTTTTT. Amino acid sequence: CASSLESGQGRELFF.

The chain employs TRBV5-1 and TRBJ2-1, with 10 bases that match TRBD2. Per the germline V gene, CDR1 is SGHRS and CDR2 is YFSETQ. Trimming at V came to 5 bases and at J to 0 bases, leaving 5 bases not matched to a gene. The CDR3 is 16 amino acids. The DNA of the CDR3 is TGCGCCAGCAGGGGGACTAGCGCGAGCTCCTACAATGAGCAGTTCTTC. Protein: CASRGTSASSYNEQFF.

This chain joins TRBV25-1 and TRBJ2-3; 15 bases fit TRBD2. Germline CDR1 is MGHDK and CDR2 is SYGVNS. The CDR3 runs to 17 residues. Trimming took 7 bases from V and 2 from J; bases not matched to a gene: 7. This chain's CDR3 is CASNGLAGGRATDTQYF. In nucleotides, the CDR3 is TGTGCCAGCAACGGACTAGCGGGAGGGCGGGCCACAGATACGCAGTATTTT.

This rearrangement joins TRBV7-9 to TRBJ2-1; 7 bases are shared with TRBD1. The length of the CDR3 is 17 residues. Germline V gene data show CDR1 as SEHNR and CDR2 as FQNEAQ (reference sequence). V trimming: 8 bases; J trimming: 4 bases; junction bases outside the gene matches: 17. CDR3 region: CASPRNKDRAYYNEQFF. DNA of the CDR3: TGTGCCAGCCCTCGAAACAAAGACAGGGCTTATTACAATGAGCAGTTCTTC.

The V and J genes are TRBV6-5 and TRBJ1-2; D gene unclear. This CDR3 spans 13 amino acids. Deletions cut 6 bases from V and 8 bases from J, with 16 bases between. Germline-derived CDR1 and CDR2 are MNHEY and SVGAGI. The CDR3 spells CASRSRSGEGYTF. CDR3 in DNA: TGTGCCAGCAGATCCCGGTCTGGGGAGGGCTACACCTTC.

The genes are TRBV5-1 and TRBJ2-3, with unresolved D. The CDR3 runs to 15 residues. V gave up 0 bases and J gave up 5 bases, with 13 bases separating them. CDR1 SGHRS and CDR2 YFSETQ come from the germline V gene. The chain's CDR3 is CASSLGRAFGDTQYF. The CDR3 region has the DNA TGCGCCAGCAGCTTGGGGCGAGCCTTCGGAGATACGCAGTATTTT.

V gene TRBV28 combines with J gene TRBJ1-5; TRBD1 aligns across 7 bases. Germline CDR1 reads MDHEN; CDR2 reads SYDVKM. The CDR3 is 15 amino acids. J gave up 0 bases and V 10 bases, and 9 bases lay outside the gene matches. The CDR3 DNA follows: TGTGCCACAGGGGGTTTCGCCTATAGCAATCAGCCCCAGCATTTT. It codes for CATGGFAYSNQPQHF.

J is TRBJ1-1 and V is TRBV9; the match to TRBD1 covers 11 bases. With 3 bases clipped from V and 1 base from J, the junction kept 2 bases outside the gene matches. Germline CDR1 reads SGDLS; CDR2 reads YYNGEE. The CDR3 has 15 amino acids. The CDR3 sequence is CASSGTGGPNTEAFF. CDR3 sequence (DNA): TGTGCCAGCAGCGGGACAGGGGGCCCGAACACTGAAGCTTTCTTT.

This clone was recorded once. This chain links TRBV4-3 with TRBJ2-1, with D hard to call. V was clipped by 5 bases and J by 5 bases, with 7 bases between them. Germline V gene lookup returns CDR1 LGHNA and CDR2 YSLEER. This CDR3 comprises 12 residues. CDR3 DNA: TGCGCCAGCAGCGGACCCCACAATGAGCAGTTCTTC. Protein: CASSGPHNEQFF.

This clone was picked up a small number of times. Other DNA sequences in the sample encode the same CDR3. The rearrangement joins TRBV5-6 to TRBJ2-7, with D hard to call. The CDR3 has 12 amino acids. CDR1 SGHDT and CDR2 YYEEEE come from the germline V gene. V was trimmed by 0 bases and J by 5 bases, leaving 6 bases between them. As DNA, the CDR3 is TGTGCCAGCAGCTTGGGCACCCACGAGCAGTACTTC. The encoded protein is CASSLGTHEQYF. The whole variable domain, filled in from reference TRBV5-6 and TRBJ2-7, reads DAGVTQSPTHLIKTRGQQVTLRCSPKSGHDTVSWYQQALGQGPQFIFQYYEEEERQRGNFPDRFSGHQFPNYSSELNVNALLLGDSALYLCASSLGTHEQYFGPGTRLTVT.

V gene TRBV5-1 combines with J gene TRBJ2-4, with a possible D match to TRBD1 (6 bases). Trimming removed 2 bases from V and 2 bases from J, with 14 bases in between. Germline CDR1 reads SGHRS; CDR2 reads YFSETQ. The CDR3 is made up of 16 amino acids. CDR3 DNA sequence: TGCGCCAGCAGCTTTGGCAGGGGAACTTCCAAAAACATTCAGTACTTC. Translating it yields CASSFGRGTSKNIQYF. The variable domain in full, with the rest retrieved from reference TRBV5-1 and TRBJ2-4, is KAGVTQTPRYLIKTRGQQVTLSCSPISGHRSVSWYQQTPGQGLQFLFEYFSETQRNKGNFPGRFSGRQFSNSRSEMNVSTLELGDSALYLCASSFGRGTSKNIQYFGAGTRLSVL.

The gene calls are TRBV7-8 and TRBJ2-7; 13 bases are shared with TRBD2. Germline CDR1 reads SGHVS; CDR2 reads FQNEAQ. J was trimmed by 1 base and V by 5 bases; bases with no gene match: 2. The CDR3 has 15 amino acids. CDR3 coding DNA: TGTGCCAGCAGCCCGGGACTAGCGGGGTCCTACGAGCAGTACTTC. Translation gives CASSPGLAGSYEQYF.

This clone was counted between two and nine times. The J gene is TRBJ2-1, the V gene TRBV4-2; D possibly corresponds to TRBD1 (5 bases). V lost 0 bases and J 5 bases, leaving 17 bases between the germline ends. The CDR3 is 17 residues long. Germline V gene data show CDR1 as LGHNA and CDR2 as YNFKEQ. CDR3: CASSQDQGARANNEQFF. The CDR3 DNA is TGTGCCAGCAGCCAAGATCAAGGAGCCAGGGCAAACAATGAGCAGTTCTTC.

This clone was observed a handful of times. The chain carries TRBV6-1 and TRBJ2-7; either TRBD1 or TRBD2 may fit D (5 bases each). CDR1 is MNHNS and CDR2 is SASEGT in the germline V gene. The V end lost 9 bases, the J end lost 3 bases, and 21 bases lay between the germline ends. The CDR3 has 15 residues. CDR3 sequence: CASLALGPSHYEQYF. In nucleotides, the CDR3 is TGTGCCAGTCTCGCCCTGGGACCCAGTCACTACGAGCAGTACTTC.

The chain has TRBV2 and TRBJ2-5; D is possibly TRBD1 or TRBD2 (7 bases each). Germline lookup yields CDR1 SNHLY and CDR2 FYNNEI. The CDR3 covers 13 residues. With 5 bases removed from V and 4 bases from J, the gap between germline ends came to 11 bases. The CDR3 loop is CASSFRGGETQYF. The CDR3 DNA reads TGTGCCAGCAGTTTCAGGGGGGGAGAGACCCAGTACTTC.

The chain carries TRBV28 and TRBJ2-7, with 11 bases matching TRBD1. This CDR3 is built from 15 residues. In germline, CDR1 is MDHEN, CDR2 SYDVKM. V gave up 2 bases and J gave up 5 bases; unmatched junction bases: 5. As DNA, the CDR3 is TGTGCCAGCAGTTTACTCGGGACAGGGGGAGACGAGCAGTACTTC. It translates to CASSLLGTGGDEQYF.

This clone was counted between two and nine times. The V call is TRBV28, the J call TRBJ2-7, with 9 nucleotides matching TRBD2. Germline CDR1 is MDHEN and CDR2 is SYDVKM. The CDR3 is 14 residues long. V shed 5 bases, J shed 5 bases, and the junction held 7 bases outside the gene matches. The CDR3 is CASSLSGRLHEQYF. CDR3 DNA: TGTGCCAGCAGTCTTAGCGGGAGACTCCACGAGCAGTACTTC.

This clone was recorded once. The V gene is TRBV25-1, the J gene TRBJ2-7, with D perhaps assigned TRBD1 or TRBD2 (5 bases each). This CDR3 contains 12 residues. Germline V lookup: CDR1 MGHDK, CDR2 SYGVNS. Trimming removed 4 bases from V and 6 bases from J, with 10 bases in between. The CDR3 DNA reads TGTGCCAGCAGTGGGGACCAGGCCGAGCAGTACTTC. Protein sequence: CASSGDQAEQYF.

V usage is TRBV29-1 and J usage is TRBJ2-3; D unclear. The CDR3 is 12 residues long. The V and J ends lost 5 bases and 1 base respectively, with 7 bases between them. The germline gives CDR1 SQVTM, CDR2 ANQGSEA. CDR3 bases: TGCAGCGTTATTGAGGGCACAGATACGCAGTATTTT. This gives the protein CSVIEGTDTQYF.

CDR3 in DNA: TGTGCCAGCTCGCGGGACAGCTCTGGAAACACCATATATTTT. It is translated as CASSRDSSGNTIYF. This rearrangement joins TRBV18 to TRBJ1-3; 7 nucleotides line up with TRBD1. The germline gives CDR1 KGHSH, CDR2 LQKENI. CDR3 length equals 14 residues. V shed 6 bases, J shed 0 bases, and the junction held 2 bases outside the gene matches.

This chain connects TRBV4-1 to TRBJ2-1; D not certain. The germline gives CDR1 MGHRA, CDR2 YSYEKL. Deletions cut 0 bases from V and 10 bases from J, with 16 bases between. This CDR3 contains 15 residues. CDR3 in amino acids: CASSQEHVGFEEQFF. The CDR3 DNA sequence: TGCGCCAGCAGCCAAGAACACGTTGGGTTCGAGGAGCAGTTCTTC.

This clone was counted a single time. This chain uses TRBV4-3 with TRBJ1-1; D remains ambiguous. Germline CDR1 LGHNA, CDR2 YSLEER. The CDR3 runs to 16 residues. The V and J ends lost 1 base and 0 bases respectively, with 12 bases between them. DNA for the CDR3: TGCGCCAGCAGCCAAGGTGACTGGACCATGAACACTGAAGCTTTCTTT. Translated, it gives CASSQGDWTMNTEAFF.

CDR3 coding DNA: TGTGCCAGCAGCTTGGTCGACAGGGAAGGCGTCGAGCAGTTCTTC. Its protein is CASSLVDREGVEQFF. This chain joins TRBV5-6 and TRBJ2-1, with 7 positions matching TRBD1. CDR1 SGHDT and CDR2 YYEEEE come from the germline V gene. Losses at the gene ends were 0 bases for V and 10 bases for J; bases not matched to a gene: 10. The CDR3 extends over 15 amino acids.

The V gene is TRBV6-5, the J gene TRBJ1-1; 8 bases map to TRBD1. Germline-derived CDR1 and CDR2 are MNHEY and SVGAGI. The CDR3 runs to 15 residues. The V segment lost 6 bases and the J segment 6 bases; nucleotides outside the gene matches: 12. CDR3 nucleotides: TGTGCCAGCAGCCCCGGGACAGGTGGATTGGCTGAAGCTTTCTTT. Protein: CASSPGTGGLAEAFF.